This T cell receptor beta chain was recovered during a study of cytomegalovirus exposure and HLA in healthy donors. This clone was seen a handful of times. The primer mix had 60 Vbeta and 13 Jbeta primers. Clones were sequenced by immunoSEQ multiplex PCR, and TCRdb holds only the in-frame ones, with some missing. The sample contains some 190,000 clones, 9.5% of which appear only once. The CDR3 length is 16 residues. Germline lookup yields CDR1 SGHDN and CDR2 FVKESK. V shed 5 bases, J shed 0 bases, and the junction held 4 bases outside the gene matches. Donors showed nominal health when sampled, although they likely had unrecorded immune exposures.

This sequence originates from a woman aged 25-40 years in good health and CMV-seropositive. The sequencing input was PBMCs. The chain joins TRBV14 to TRBJ1-3, with 10 bases that match TRBD1. This CDR3 is CASSLRTGGSGNTIYF. CDR3 nucleotides: TGTGCCAGCAGCTTGAGGACAGGGGGCTCTGGAAACACCATATATTTT.